What follows describes a single T cell receptor beta chain. A second PCR, run for roughly 7 to 12 cycles, used a sample-barcoded 5' primer plus a J-beta primer mix. Each CDR3 protein is one row after TCRdb ran MiXCR on the 5' RACE reads. Of some 850,000 distinct CDR3 sequences listed, roughly 26% are singletons. The record originates from a study of blood T cells in healthy people across ages. The same data also contributed to another study, on T cells of mothers and their children.

This sequence originates from a boy between 5 and 17 years old in good health. Source material: blood.

The CDR3: CAISEGRNQPQHF. The CDR3 coding sequence is TGTGCCATCAGTGAAGGTAGAAATCAGCCCCAGCATTTT. The chain joins TRBV10-3 to TRBJ1-5, with D unclear. V was cut by 3 bases and J by 4 bases, with 7 bases left in between. Germline-derived CDR1 and CDR2 are ENHRY and SYGVKD. The CDR3 is 13 amino acids.